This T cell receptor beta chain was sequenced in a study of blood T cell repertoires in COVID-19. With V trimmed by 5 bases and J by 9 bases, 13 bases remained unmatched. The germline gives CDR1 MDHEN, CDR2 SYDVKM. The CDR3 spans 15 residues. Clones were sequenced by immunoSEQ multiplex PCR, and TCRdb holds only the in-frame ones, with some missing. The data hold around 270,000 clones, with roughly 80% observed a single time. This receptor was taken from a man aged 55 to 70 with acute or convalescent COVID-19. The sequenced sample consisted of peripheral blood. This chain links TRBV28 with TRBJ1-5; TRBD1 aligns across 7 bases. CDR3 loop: CASSIRTGALRPQHF. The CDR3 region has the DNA TGTGCCAGCAGTATCCGAACAGGGGCCTTACGGCCCCAGCATTTT.